Listed here are 16 T cell receptor beta chains from one sample, sequenced in a study of blood T cell repertoires in COVID-19. Generated by immunoSEQ multiplex PCR, the TCRdb table keeps only in-frame clones and is missing some. The sample shows approximately 200,000 clones, approximately 88% of them seen only once. The sequenced sample was peripheral blood. Every receptor here comes from a woman in her 30s with acute or convalescent COVID-19.

The chain carries TRBV5-1 and TRBJ2-1, with D hard to call. There are 15 residues in the CDR3. V dropped 4 bases and J dropped 0 bases, with 11 bases sitting between them. Germline V gene data show CDR1 as SGHRS and CDR2 as YFSETQ. CDR3 nucleotides: TGCGCCAGCAGCCCTGAGCCCGGCTCCTACAATGAGCAGTTCTTC. As protein: CASSPEPGSYNEQFF.

This chain links TRBV11-2 with TRBJ2-7; TRBD2 aligns across 7 bases. Per the germline V gene, CDR1 is SGHAT and CDR2 is FQNNGV. This CDR3 is 15 amino acids long. V trimming: 8 bases; J trimming: 0 bases; junction bases outside the gene matches: 10. Written as DNA, the CDR3 is TGTGCCAGCGGGAATTTAGCGGGTAACTCCTACGAGCAGTACTTC. Translating it yields CASGNLAGNSYEQYF.

The chain has TRBV9 and TRBJ1-1, with 12 bases that match TRBD1. Germline CDR1 and CDR2: SGDLS and YYNGEE. With V trimmed by 2 bases and J by 3 bases, 5 bases remained unmatched. CDR3 length equals 16 residues. DNA for the CDR3: TGTGCCAGCAGCGTTGGGACAGGGGGCGCGTACACTGAAGCTTTCTTT. Translated: CASSVGTGGAYTEAFF.

CDR3 residues: CSVEWGSEQFF. The CDR3 region has the DNA TGCAGCGTTGAGTGGGGCAGTGAGCAGTTCTTC. This chain connects TRBV29-1 to TRBJ2-1, with a tentative D call TRBD1 (5 bases). The CDR3 runs 11 residues. Trimming cost V 3 bases and J 9 bases, with 9 bases left between them. The V gene's germline CDR1 is SQVTM and CDR2 ANQGSEA.

This chain joins TRBV5-6 and TRBJ2-3, with D possibly matching TRBD1 (5 bases). The CDR3 has 14 residues. CDR1 and CDR2 (germline): SGHDT, YYEEEE. Trimming pared 6 bases from V and 2 bases from J, leaving 13 bases between. CDR3 bases: TGTGCCAGCACAGGGCTCTTCTCCACAGATACGCAGTATTTT. Its protein product is CASTGLFSTDTQYF. Using reference TRBV5-6 and TRBJ2-3 for the parts outside the CDR3, the full variable domain is DAGVTQSPTHLIKTRGQQVTLRCSPKSGHDTVSWYQQALGQGPQFIFQYYEEEERQRGNFPDRFSGHQFPNYSSELNVNALLLGDSALYLCASTGLFSTDTQYFGPGTRLTVL.

V is TRBV18 and J is TRBJ2-7, with D perhaps TRBD2 (5 bases). Germline-derived CDR1 and CDR2 are KGHSH and LQKENI. There are 13 residues in the CDR3. V lost 3 bases and J 0 bases, leaving 6 bases between the germline ends. The CDR3 is CASSPGSSYEQYF. In DNA form, the CDR3 reads TGTGCCAGCTCACCGGGGAGCTCCTACGAGCAGTACTTC.

CDR3 region: CASSLLSREQYF. The CDR3 DNA reads TGTGCCAGCAGTTTACTATCTAGGGAGCAGTACTTC. The chain combines TRBV28 with TRBJ2-7; no reliable D call. V was cut by 2 bases and J by 7 bases, with 9 bases left in between. The CDR3 covers 12 residues. Germline V CDR1 and CDR2: MDHEN, SYDVKM.

This chain connects TRBV2 to TRBJ2-2; possibly TRBD1 for D (6 bases). CDR1 SNHLY and CDR2 FYNNEI come from the germline V gene. The ends were cut back, 9 bases at V and 6 bases at J, with 17 bases in the middle. This CDR3 is 14 amino acids long. CDR3 nucleotides: TGTGCCAGTCGAAGACAGGCTCTCTCCGGGGAGCTGTTTTTT. Residues: CASRRQALSGELFF.

The chain employs TRBV9 and TRBJ2-1; 9 bases fit TRBD2. Trimming at V came to 2 bases and at J to 6 bases, leaving 3 bases not matched to a gene. The length of the CDR3 is 14 residues. CDR1 and CDR2 (germline): SGDLS, YYNGEE. CDR3 nucleotides: TGTGCCAGCAGCGTGGGACTAGCCCCCAATGAGCAGTTCTTC. Its protein is CASSVGLAPNEQFF.

This chain joins TRBV2 and TRBJ1-1; 9 nucleotides match TRBD1. Unmatched junction bases numbered 1, after V lost 3 bases and J lost 5 bases. The CDR3 loop spans 13 amino acids. Germline V gives CDR1 SNHLY, CDR2 FYNNEI. The CDR3 DNA sequence: TGTGCCAGCAGTGAGGACAGGGGAACTGAAGCTTTCTTT. This translates into CASSEDRGTEAFF.

The chain carries TRBV28 and TRBJ1-5; no clear D. The CDR3 length is 14 residues. CDR1 and CDR2 (germline): MDHEN, SYDVKM. Between the trimmed V and J ends, which lost 5 bases and 0 bases, there was a span of 8 bases. The CDR3 DNA sequence: TGTGCCAGCAGTATACAGCCTAGCAATCAGCCCCAGCATTTT. It yields the protein CASSIQPSNQPQHF.

This clone has just a few counts. The chain has TRBV12-3 or TRBV12-4 and TRBJ2-1, with TRBD2 matching 7 bases. Trimming at V came to 6 bases and at J to 10 bases, leaving 9 bases not matched to a gene. The CDR3 has 13 residues. The CDR3 spells CASSTGLVREQFF. Written as DNA, the CDR3 is TGTGCCAGCAGCACCGGACTAGTTCGGGAGCAGTTCTTC.

The chain has TRBV5-1 and TRBJ1-2; 9 bases fit TRBD1. The V gene end was trimmed by 2 bases and the J gene end by 0 bases; junction bases not matched to a gene: 2. Germline lookup yields CDR1 SGHRS and CDR2 YFSETQ. The CDR3 is made up of 15 amino acids. The DNA of the CDR3 is TGCGCCAGCAGCTTAGACAGGGGGGCTAACTATGGCTACACCTTC. It is translated as CASSLDRGANYGYTF.

The V gene is TRBV15, the J gene TRBJ2-7; D gene unclear. CDR1 is LNHNV and CDR2 is YYDKDF in the germline V gene (reference sequence). Trimming stripped 2 bases from V and 9 bases from J, with 20 bases between. This CDR3 contains 15 residues. CDR3 amino acids: CATSRSNQANNGQYF. Written as DNA, the CDR3 is TGTGCCACCAGCAGATCCAACCAGGCGAATAACGGGCAGTACTTC.

The chain links TRBV29-1 to TRBJ2-1; weak D call: TRBD2 (5 bases). CDR3 length: 12 residues. V lost 6 bases, J lost 6 bases, and 12 bases lay in between. Germline CDR1 is SQVTM and CDR2 is ANQGSEA. The DNA of the CDR3 is TGCAGCGTCCGGGATTATCTCAATGAGCAGTTCTTC. This translates into CSVRDYLNEQFF.

The V call is TRBV5-6, the J call TRBJ2-3, with TRBD2 matching over 9 bases. V dropped 0 bases and J dropped 5; count of bases not matched to a gene: 7. This CDR3 comprises 16 residues. Germline lookup yields CDR1 SGHDT and CDR2 YYEEEE. This CDR3 is CASSLDLLAGQDTQYF. In DNA, the CDR3 is TGTGCCAGCAGCTTGGATTTGCTAGCGGGACAAGATACGCAGTATTTT.